This T cell receptor (beta chain) is from a study of high-grade serous ovarian cancer treatment subgroups. About the research overall: Mean per sample: around 14,000 reads, some 7,500 unique TCR beta rearrangements.

V was clipped by 7 bases and J by 6 bases, with 16 bases between them. Germline V gene data show CDR1 as MDHEN and CDR2 as SYDVKM. The CDR3 sequence is 14 residues long. Findings and caveats of the study: Repertoire analysis covered CDR3 alone, not CDR1 or CDR2. Same-patient tumor repertoires overlapped at roughly 0.1 to 0.85; different patients barely overlapped.

Tumor tissue was taken before any definitive surgery or chemotherapy was given. About this clone itself: Its antigen is still unknown.

Generated by immunoSEQ multiplex PCR, the TCRdb table keeps only in-frame clones and is missing some. The repertoire holds about 15,000 clones, with roughly nine tenths as singletons. This TCR was sampled from a human donor with high-grade serous ovarian cancer. This sequence joins TRBV28 and TRBJ2-1; tentatively, D is TRBD2 (5 bases). Input material: tumor tissue. This CDR3 is CASKAAGLSNEQFF. As DNA, the CDR3 is TGTGCCAGCAAGGCCGCAGGACTCTCCAATGAGCAGTTCTTC. The full variable domain, with the rest looked up from reference TRBV28 and TRBJ2-1, is DVKVTQSSRYLVKRTGEKVFLECVQDMDHENMFWYRQDPGLGLRLIYFSYDVKMKEKGDIPEGYSVSREKKERFSLILESASTNQTSMYLCASKAAGLSNEQFFGPGTRLTVL.